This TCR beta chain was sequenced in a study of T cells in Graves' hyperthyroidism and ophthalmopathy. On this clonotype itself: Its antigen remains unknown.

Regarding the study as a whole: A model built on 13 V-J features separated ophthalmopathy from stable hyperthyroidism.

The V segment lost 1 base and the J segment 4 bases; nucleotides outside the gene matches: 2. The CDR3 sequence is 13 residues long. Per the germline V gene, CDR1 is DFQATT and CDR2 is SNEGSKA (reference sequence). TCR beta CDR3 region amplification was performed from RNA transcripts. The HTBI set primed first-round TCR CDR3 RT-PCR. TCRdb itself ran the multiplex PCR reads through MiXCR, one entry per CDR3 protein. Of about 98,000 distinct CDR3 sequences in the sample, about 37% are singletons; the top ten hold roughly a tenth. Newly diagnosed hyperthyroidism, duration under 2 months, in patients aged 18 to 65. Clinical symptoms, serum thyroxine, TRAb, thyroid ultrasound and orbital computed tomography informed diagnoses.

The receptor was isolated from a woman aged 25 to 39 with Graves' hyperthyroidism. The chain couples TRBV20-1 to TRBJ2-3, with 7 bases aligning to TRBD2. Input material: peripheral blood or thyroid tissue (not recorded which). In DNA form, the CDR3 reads TGCAGTGCTAGAGTTCTAGCGGCAGATACGCAGTATTTT. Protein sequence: CSARVLAADTQYF.